Reported below is one TCR beta chain. Its antigen is unidentified. The data originate from a study of T cell responses to AZD1222 COVID-19 vaccine. Findings and caveats of the study: Spike regions recognized by vaccine-associated CD4 TCRs spanned the protein, led by 160-218 and 743-854.

Method: immunoSEQ multiplex PCR; TCRdb's copy keeps in-frame clones and lacks some. The table includes fewer than 90,000 clones, about 89% detected once. Per germline, CDR1 LGHDT and CDR2 YNNKEL (reference sequence). After removal of 4 bases from V and 2 bases from J, the junction contained 8 bases not matched to a gene. This CDR3 is built from 16 residues. This TCR derives from an adult who received the AZD1222 COVID-19 vaccine. The V and J genes are TRBV3-1 (or the pseudogene TRBV3-2) and TRBJ1-3, with 7 positions matching TRBD1. The starting material was peripheral blood, obtained 28 days after the second AZD1222 dose. CDR3: CASSPLGTATGNTIYF. In DNA, the CDR3 is TGTGCCAGCAGCCCCCTGGGGACAGCCACTGGAAACACCATATATTTT.